This TCR beta chain was identified during a study of vaccination and CD4 T cells after COVID-19. This clonotype was seen once. Its specificity is unknown. The assay that was used to sequence DNA from cultured CD4+ T cells was the Oncomine TCR Beta short-read assay. Scientists extracted genomic DNA from CD4+ T cells grown in culture. A single record per CDR3 protein comes from TCRdb applying MiXCR to the PCR reads. Of around 8,600 distinct CDR3 sequences listed, about 59% are singletons. Specified treatment: roughly ten-day PBMC culture with coronavirus spike peptide pools or control peptides (ViraFEST assay). Germline V gives CDR1 MDHEN, CDR2 SYDVKM. After removal of 7 bases from V and 3 bases from J, the junction contained 8 bases not matched to a gene. The CDR3 has 14 amino acids. General study points: With convalescent patients, a median approximately 90% of reactive clones emerged solely after vaccination.

Material: CD4+ T cells from blood, cultured in vitro. The V gene is TRBV28, the J gene TRBJ2-7, with 8 bases identical to TRBD2. This TCR came from a human donor who had recovered from COVID-19. The CDR3: CASTRLAQRYEQYF. CDR3 in DNA: TGTGCCAGCACTAGACTAGCGCAACGCTACGAGCAGTACTTC.